These T cell receptor beta chains were read from a single sample in a study of T-cell reconstitution after alpha-beta-depleted transplantation in children. One entry per CDR3 protein, called by TCRdb with MiXCR from the PCR reads. The sample yields under 250,000 distinct CDR3 sequences, about 15% seen once. The specimen was PBMCs, mostly from graft donor cells, collected 360 days after TCRalphabeta/CD19-depleted stem cell transplant. The receptors were sampled from a male patient aged 2 to 9 who had a stem cell transplant for acute lymphoblastic leukemia, so the T cells may come from the graft donor. Each CDR3 is given with its conserved first and last residue. D genes are given only for firm matches. Expanded clones are given a class, and other clones once, few, many or no size at all.

abundance,j_gene,d_gene,v_gene,CDR3nt,CDR3aa
few,TRBJ2-2,TRBD2,TRBV5-1,TGCGCCAGCAGCCCGGGACTAGCGGGGGGCCTGAACACCGGGGAGCTGTTTTTT,CASSPGLAGGLNTGELFF
.,TRBJ2-5,.,TRBV29-1,TGCAGCGTTGGATTACGGGGACCGCAAGAGACCCAGTACTTC,CSVGLRGPQETQYF
.,TRBJ2-3,TRBD1,TRBV2,TGTGCCAGCACTCTGACAGGGGATACGCAGTATTTT,CASTLTGDTQYF
many,TRBJ2-7,.,TRBV29-1,TGCAGCGTTGACACGGGGAGCTCCTACGAGCAGTACTTC,CSVDTGSSYEQYF
.,TRBJ2-3,.,TRBV5-1,TGCGCCAGCAGCCGGACGAACACAGATACGCAGTATTTT,CASSRTNTDTQYF
few,TRBJ1-4,.,TRBV29-1,TGCAGCGTTGAGCGGACACCCGGTAGTGAAAAACTGTTTTTT,CSVERTPGSEKLFF
few,TRBJ1-4,.,TRBV11-2,TGTGCCAGCAGCTTAGTCGGATCAGGGAAGGAAAAACTGTTTTTT,CASSLVGSGKEKLFF
few,TRBJ2-3,.,TRBV7-2,TGTGCCAGCAGCTCTCATAACCGGGACGGCAGAAGTCGTACGCAGTATTTT,CASSSHNRDGRSRTQYF
many,TRBJ1-5,TRBD1,TRBV6-1,TGTGCCAGCAGGGAACAGGGGTGGAGCAATCAGCCCCAGCATTTT,CASREQGWSNQPQHF
few,TRBJ1-3,.,TRBV15,TGTGCCACCAGCAGAGATATCAGTACGGGGCAACGAGGCTCTGGAAACACCATATATTTT,CATSRDISTGQRGSGNTIYF
many,TRBJ2-2,.,TRBV12-3/TRBV12-4,TGTGCCAGCAGTTTAAGGCAGGGAGGCACCGGGGAGCTGTTTTTT,CASSLRQGGTGELFF
many,TRBJ2-7,TRBD2,TRBV7-8,TGTGCCAGCAGCTTTAGCGGGGGGTTCTTCCCCGAGCAGTACTTC,CASSFSGGFFPEQYF
.,TRBJ2-1,.,TRBV5-1,TGCGCCAGCAGAGATGTTAGTGACCCCTACAATGAGCAGTTCTTC,CASRDVSDPYNEQFF
few,TRBJ2-7,.,TRBV5-1,TGCGCCAGCGGGGTAAGGGGCTACGAGCAGTACTTC,CASGVRGYEQYF
few,TRBJ2-7,.,TRBV7-8,TGTGCCAGCACCGCGGGACAATCCCATATGTACTTC,CASTAGQSHMYF
few,TRBJ2-1,.,TRBV6-2/TRBV6-3,TGTGCCAGCAGTTACTCGATTACGCTGGGATACAATGAGCAGTTCTTC,CASSYSITLGYNEQFF
few,TRBJ2-5,TRBD2,TRBV5-6,TGTGCCAGCAGCTCGACAGCGGGGGAGACTAAAGAGACCCAGTACTTC,CASSSTAGETKETQYF
few,TRBJ2-2,.,TRBV11-2,TGTGCCAGCAACCTTAGGTTGAGCGGGGAGCTGTTTTTT,CASNLRLSGELFF
.,TRBJ2-1,.,TRBV9,TGTGCCAGCAGCGTAGTGAGAGGGAATGAGCAGTTCTTC,CASSVVRGNEQFF
few,TRBJ1-5,.,TRBV5-5,TGTGCCAGCAGCCCCAAGGGGGAACGCAATCAGCCCCAGCATTTT,CASSPKGERNQPQHF
few,TRBJ2-1,TRBD2,TRBV20-1,TGCAGTGCTAGGAAAACCAGACTAGCGGGGATAAAGCCGGACAATGAGCAGTTCTTC,CSARKTRLAGIKPDNEQFF
few,TRBJ1-1,.,TRBV5-1,TGCGCCAGCAGCTCCCTTCCGAACACTGAAGCTTTCTTT,CASSSLPNTEAFF
many,TRBJ2-7,.,TRBV14,TGTGCCAGCAGCCAAGCAAACAGGGTCTACGAGCAGTACTTC,CASSQANRVYEQYF
.,TRBJ1-4,.,TRBV14,TGTGCCAGCAGCCAAGATGACCGGGGGCGCCCCTTTGAAAAACTGTTTTTT,CASSQDDRGRPFEKLFF
few,TRBJ1-1,.,TRBV7-9,TGTGCCAGCAGCTTAAGCCACACTGAAGCTTTCTTT,CASSLSHTEAFF
.,TRBJ1-1,TRBD1,TRBV3-1,TGTGCCAGCAGCCGATCGGACAGGAGGGACACTGAAGCTTTCTTT,CASSRSDRRDTEAFF
few,TRBJ2-7,.,TRBV18,TGTGCCAGCTCACCAAACGATGAAGGCACGCTCGAGCAGTACTTC,CASSPNDEGTLEQYF
.,TRBJ2-4,.,TRBV11-2,TGTGCCAGCAGCCCTGATGCAGGGACAAACATTCAGTACTTC,CASSPDAGTNIQYF
.,TRBJ2-5,TRBD2,TRBV10-3,TGTGCCATCAGTGAGGCTAGCGGGGGCCACCGGGGGGAGACCCAGTACTTC,CAISEASGGHRGETQYF
.,TRBJ2-2,.,TRBV7-2,TGTGCCAGCAGCCCCGGTGGGGAGCTGTTTTTT,CASSPGGELFF
few,TRBJ2-5,.,TRBV20-1,TGCAGTGCTATCTCGCAGGGTGGGGAGACCCAGTACTTC,CSAISQGGETQYF
few,TRBJ2-3,TRBD2,TRBV3-1,TGTGCCAGCACCACAAAGCGGGGACTCACAGATACGCAGTATTTT,CASTTKRGLTDTQYF
.,TRBJ2-5,TRBD1,TRBV7-2,TGTGCCAGCAGCCCTAGGGACAGGGTGGGGGAGACCCAGTACTTC,CASSPRDRVGETQYF
few,TRBJ1-2,.,TRBV30,TGTGCCTGGAGTGTCCCGAGCTGGAGGGACTATGGCTACACCTTC,CAWSVPSWRDYGYTF
.,TRBJ2-7,TRBD1,TRBV27,TGTGCCAGCAGGCGACAGGGGGCCTACGAGCAGTACTTC,CASRRQGAYEQYF
.,TRBJ2-1,TRBD2,TRBV27,TGTGCCAGCACCGGCGGGGGGTACAATGAGCAGTTCTTC,CASTGGGYNEQFF
few,TRBJ1-2,.,TRBV12-3/TRBV12-4,TGTGCCAGCAGTTTAGGGGGCAGGGTCGTTGGCTACACCTTC,CASSLGGRVVGYTF
few,TRBJ2-3,.,TRBV10-3,TGTGCCATCAGTGAGTCACCAGATACGCAGTATTTT,CAISESPDTQYF
.,TRBJ2-7,.,TRBV5-1,TGCGCCAGCAGCTTGACTGTTGGAGGGTCCTACGAGCAGTACTTC,CASSLTVGGSYEQYF
few,TRBJ2-5,TRBD1,TRBV20-1,TGCAGTGCCCGGGACAGGGCGCTTATAGGAGAGACCCAGTACTTC,CSARDRALIGETQYF
once,TRBJ1-1,.,TRBV5-1,TGCGCCAGCAGCTTGGAGTTTGTTGGGGGAACTGAAGCTTTCTTT,CASSLEFVGGTEAFF
many,TRBJ2-7,TRBD1,TRBV3-1,TGTGCCAGCAGCCCTCAGACAGGGGGTTTCTACGAGCAGTACTTC,CASSPQTGGFYEQYF
many,TRBJ2-2,.,TRBV5-5,TGTGCCAGCAGCCCTGGGGTACTAGAAGGCGCCGGGGAGCTGTTTTTT,CASSPGVLEGAGELFF
.,TRBJ2-3,.,TRBV5-1,TGCGCCAGCAGCTTGGCAGGGTTTTCCACGCAGTATTTT,CASSLAGFSTQYF
many,TRBJ2-3,TRBD1,TRBV29-1,TGCAGCGTCGGCTGGACAGGGGGCACAGATACGCAGTATTTT,CSVGWTGGTDTQYF
.,TRBJ2-3,.,TRBV12-3/TRBV12-4,TGTGCCAGCAGGAGAGACAAGGTTTGGGGCACAGATACGCAGTATTTT,CASRRDKVWGTDTQYF
few,TRBJ2-2,.,TRBV5-1,TGCGCCAGCAGCGTCACAGCGAACACCGGGGAGCTGTTTTTT,CASSVTANTGELFF
.,TRBJ1-1,.,TRBV12-3/TRBV12-4,TGTGCCAGCAGTTTAGACCCCCTATTTGTTCCGGAGCCGAGGCACTTCAACACTGAAGCTTTCTTT,CASSLDPLFVPEPRHFNTEAFF